This T cell receptor beta chain is from a study of sequential checkpoint blockade in melanoma. The CDR3 has 15 residues. CDR1 is SEHNR and CDR2 is FQNEAQ in the germline V gene (reference sequence). V gave up 1 base and J gave up 6 bases; unmatched junction bases: 8. Treatment meaning: randomized to nivolumab then ipilimumab (arm A) or the reverse (arm B). Assay used: immunoSEQ multiplex PCR; TCRdb lists only in-frame clones, some missing. This table holds approximately 21,000 clones, approximately 85% found once. The chain couples TRBV7-9 to TRBJ1-1; 7 bases are shared with TRBD1. This clonotype was sampled from a human donor with melanoma. Sequencing was performed on CD8+ T cells sorted from blood (inferred from file names), taken from a patient given nivolumab and ipilimumab in sequence. The CDR3 DNA reads TGTGCCAGCAGCTTAGAGAACAGGGGAATCTCTGAAGCTTTCTTT. Translation gives CASSLENRGISEAFF.